The TCR beta chain described here comes from a study of control samples from healthy donors and cancer patients. This clone occurred once. From germline, CDR1 is MNHEY and CDR2 SVGAGI. Trimming cost V 8 bases and J 0 bases, with 14 bases left between them. The CDR3 runs to 15 residues. Generated by immunoSEQ multiplex PCR, the TCRdb table keeps only in-frame clones and is missing some. The sample holds 150,000 to 200,000 clones, about 90% seen once. This clonotype was obtained from a woman between 25 and 40 years old in good health. Specimen: blood. The chain employs TRBV6-5 and TRBJ1-5; D is uncertain. CDR3 in amino acids: CASRAGELSNQPQHF. The CDR3 nucleotides read TGTGCCAGCCGAGCTGGGGAGCTTAGCAATCAGCCCCAGCATTTT.